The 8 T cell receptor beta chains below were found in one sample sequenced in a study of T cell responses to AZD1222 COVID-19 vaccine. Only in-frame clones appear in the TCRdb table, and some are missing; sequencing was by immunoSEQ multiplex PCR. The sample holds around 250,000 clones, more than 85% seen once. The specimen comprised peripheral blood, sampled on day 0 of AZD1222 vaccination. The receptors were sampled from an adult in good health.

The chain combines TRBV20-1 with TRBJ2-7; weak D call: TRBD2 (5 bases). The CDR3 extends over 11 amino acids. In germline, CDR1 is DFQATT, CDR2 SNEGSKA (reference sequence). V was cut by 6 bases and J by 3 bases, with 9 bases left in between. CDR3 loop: CSADSVYEQYF. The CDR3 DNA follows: TGCAGTGCCGATAGCGTCTACGAGCAGTACTTC.

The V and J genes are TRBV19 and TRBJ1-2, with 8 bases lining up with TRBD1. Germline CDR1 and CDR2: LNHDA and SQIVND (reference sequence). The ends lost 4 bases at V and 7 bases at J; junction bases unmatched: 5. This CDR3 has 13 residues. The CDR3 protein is CASSRQGAGGYTF. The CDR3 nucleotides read TGTGCCAGTAGTAGGCAGGGGGCCGGTGGCTACACCTTC.

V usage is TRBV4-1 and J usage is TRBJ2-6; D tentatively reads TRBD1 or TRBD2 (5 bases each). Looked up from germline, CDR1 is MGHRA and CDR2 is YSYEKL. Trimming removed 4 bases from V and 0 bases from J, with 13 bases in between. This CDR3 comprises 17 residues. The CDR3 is CASSRGTGSSGANVLTF. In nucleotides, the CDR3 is TGCGCCAGCAGCCGGGGGACGGGAAGCTCTGGGGCCAACGTCCTGACTTTC.

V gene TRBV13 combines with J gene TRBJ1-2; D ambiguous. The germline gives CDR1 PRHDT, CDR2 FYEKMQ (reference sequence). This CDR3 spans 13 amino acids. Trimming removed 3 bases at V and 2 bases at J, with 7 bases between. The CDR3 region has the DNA TGTGCCAGCAGCTTGGCGGGCAACTATGGCTACACCTTC. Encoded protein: CASSLAGNYGYTF. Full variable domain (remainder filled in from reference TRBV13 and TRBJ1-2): AAGVIQSPRHLIKEKRETATLKCYPIPRHDTVYWYQQGPGQDPQFLISFYEKMQSDKGSIPDRFSAQQFSDYHSELNMSSLELGDSALYFCASSLAGNYGYTFGSGTRLTVV.

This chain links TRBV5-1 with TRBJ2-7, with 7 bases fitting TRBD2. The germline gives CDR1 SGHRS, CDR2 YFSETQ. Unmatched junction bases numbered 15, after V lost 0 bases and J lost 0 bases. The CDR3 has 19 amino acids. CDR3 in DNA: TGCGCCAGCAGCTTGGGCCGGGAATCTGGGCTAGCGGTCTCCTACGAGCAGTACTTC. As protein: CASSLGRESGLAVSYEQYF.

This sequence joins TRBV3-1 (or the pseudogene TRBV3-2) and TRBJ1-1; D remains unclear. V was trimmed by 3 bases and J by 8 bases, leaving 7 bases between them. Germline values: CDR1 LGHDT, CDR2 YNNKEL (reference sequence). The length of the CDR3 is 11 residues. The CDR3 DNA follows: TGTGCCAGCAGCCATACCGGCGAAGCTTTCTTT. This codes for CASSHTGEAFF.

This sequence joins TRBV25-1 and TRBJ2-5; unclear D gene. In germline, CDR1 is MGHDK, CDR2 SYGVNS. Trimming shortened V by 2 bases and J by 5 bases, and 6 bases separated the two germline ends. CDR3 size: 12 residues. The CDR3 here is CASSENVETQYF. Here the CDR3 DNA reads TGTGCCAGCAGTGAAAATGTGGAGACCCAGTACTTC.

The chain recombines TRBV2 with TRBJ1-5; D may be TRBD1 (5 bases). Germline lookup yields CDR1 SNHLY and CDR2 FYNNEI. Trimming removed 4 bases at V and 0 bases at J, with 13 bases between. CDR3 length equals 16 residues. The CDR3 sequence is CASSVGDSYSNQPQHF. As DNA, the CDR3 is TGTGCCAGCAGTGTGGGGGATAGCTATAGCAATCAGCCCCAGCATTTT.